Below, 11 T cell receptor beta chains from the same sample are listed, as sequenced in a study of blood T cell repertoires in COVID-19. TCRdb's table, derived via immunoSEQ multiplex PCR, lists solely in-frame clones and lacks some. The repertoire holds some 42,000 clones, with about 88% as singletons. The sequenced sample consisted of peripheral blood. Receptor source: a human donor in a cohort sampled during active COVID-19.

The chain is built from TRBV29-1 and TRBJ2-1; tentative D call: TRBD1 (6 bases). Trimming left V 3 bases short and J 0 bases short, with 21 bases between. This CDR3 comprises 18 residues. From germline, CDR1 is SQVTM and CDR2 ANQGSEA. CDR3 coding DNA: TGCAGCGTTGATTTGTCGGGACAAAAAATTAGCTCCTACAATGAGCAGTTCTTC. Protein product: CSVDLSGQKISSYNEQFF.

The chain couples TRBV30 to TRBJ2-7; D perhaps matches TRBD1 (6 bases). CDR3 size: 13 residues. The germline V gene has CDR1 GTSNPN and CDR2 SVGIG (reference sequence). V was clipped by 1 base and J by 2 bases, with 9 bases between them. CDR3 in DNA: TGTGCCTGGAGTGCGGGACACACCTACGAGCAGTACTTC. Translating gives CAWSAGHTYEQYF.

This chain connects TRBV30 to TRBJ1-2; 9 nucleotides line up with TRBD1. The CDR3 length is 23 residues. V lost 0 bases and J lost 3; bases outside the gene matches: 29. Germline V gene lookup returns CDR1 GTSNPN and CDR2 SVGIG (reference sequence). CDR3 sequence reads: CAWSVPFITNNRDREVHYYGYTF. Written as DNA, the CDR3 is TGTGCCTGGAGTGTACCTTTTATTACAAATAATCGGGACAGGGAAGTTCATTACTATGGCTACACCTTC. Using reference TRBV30 and TRBJ1-2 for the parts outside the CDR3, the full variable domain is SQTIHQWPATLVQPVGSPLSLECTVEGTSNPNLYWYRQAAGRGLQLLFYSVGIGQISSEVPQNLSASRPQDRQFILSSKKLLLSDSGFYLCAWSVPFITNNRDREVHYYGYTFGSGTRLTVV.

The chain joins TRBV12-3 or TRBV12-4 to TRBJ2-5; a weak D match, TRBD1 (6 bases). V gave up 6 bases and J gave up 5 bases, with 10 bases separating them. This CDR3 comprises 12 residues. CDR3 loop: CASSIRGETQYF. For the CDR3, the DNA is TGTGCCAGCAGCATTAGGGGGGAGACCCAGTACTTC.

The chain combines TRBV9 with TRBJ2-3, with 9 bases matching TRBD2. Germline V gene data show CDR1 as SGDLS and CDR2 as YYNGEE. The CDR3 covers 15 residues. Trimming at V came to 3 bases and at J to 1 base, leaving 3 bases not matched to a gene. CDR3 loop: CASSGSSGGTDTQYF. The CDR3 DNA reads TGTGCCAGCAGCGGATCTAGCGGGGGCACAGATACGCAGTATTTT.

The V call is TRBV5-1, the J call TRBJ1-4; 9 positions agree with TRBD1. Germline-derived CDR1 and CDR2 are SGHRS and YFSETQ. The CDR3 is 15 amino acids. Trimming took 1 base from V and 8 from J; bases not matched to a gene: 6. CDR3 loop: CASSLRGQGWEKLFF. CDR3 DNA sequence: TGCGCCAGCAGCTTGAGGGGACAGGGATGGGAAAAACTGTTTTTT.

The chain carries TRBV5-1 and TRBJ1-1; 9 bases are shared with TRBD1. This CDR3 comprises 16 residues. J lost 0 bases, V lost 2 bases, and 5 bases had no gene match. Per germline, CDR1 SGHRS and CDR2 YFSETQ. This CDR3 is CASSLGTGLMNTEAFF. In nucleotides, the CDR3 is TGCGCCAGCAGCTTAGGGACAGGGCTTATGAACACTGAAGCTTTCTTT. The full variable domain, in which reference TRBV5-1 and TRBJ1-1 provide the parts outside the CDR3, is KAGVTQTPRYLIKTRGQQVTLSCSPISGHRSVSWYQQTPGQGLQFLFEYFSETQRNKGNFPGRFSGRQFSNSRSEMNVSTLELGDSALYLCASSLGTGLMNTEAFFGQGTRLTVV.

V is TRBV6-5 and J is TRBJ1-2, with 11 bases aligning to TRBD1. The CDR3 extends over 15 amino acids. J gave up 2 bases and V 6 bases, and 5 bases lay outside the gene matches. CDR1 and CDR2 from the germline V gene are MNHEY and SVGAGI. In DNA, the CDR3 is TGTGCCAGCAGGGCCGGGACAGGGGGAAACTATGGCTACACCTTC. Encoded protein: CASRAGTGGNYGYTF.

This chain connects TRBV7-8 to TRBJ2-1, with 9 bases lining up with TRBD2. CDR3 length equals 13 residues. Germline V gives CDR1 SGHVS, CDR2 FQNEAQ. V shed 5 bases and J 12 bases; nucleotides not matched to a gene: 8. The CDR3 loop reads CASSVAGGPAQFF. The CDR3 coding sequence is TGTGCCAGCAGCGTCGCGGGGGGGCCGGCGCAGTTCTTC.

V gene TRBV5-1 combines with J gene TRBJ2-7; 7 nucleotides match TRBD1. The CDR3 loop spans 14 amino acids. Looked up from germline, CDR1 is SGHRS and CDR2 is YFSETQ. Trimming at V came to 1 base and at J to 2 bases, leaving 3 bases not matched to a gene. CDR3 in amino acids: CASSLPGTAYEQYF. CDR3 coding DNA: TGCGCCAGCAGCTTGCCCGGGACAGCCTACGAGCAGTACTTC.

A remark on this clone: Its ends do not fully match the called genes, so a read error is possible. The genes are TRBV7-7 and TRBJ2-5, with 7 positions matching TRBD1. This CDR3 comprises 17 residues. The V gene's germline CDR1 is SSHAT and CDR2 FNYEAQ (reference sequence). The CDR3 loop is CASSLGGVGTAQETQYF. CDR3 nucleotide sequence: TGTGCTAGCAGCTTAGGTGGGGTTGGGACAGCACAAGAGACCCAGTACTTC. Full variable domain (remainder filled in from reference TRBV7-7 and TRBJ2-5): GAGVSQSPRYKVTKRGQDVTLRCDPISSHATLYWYQQALGQGPEFLTYFNYEAQPDKSGLPSDRFSAERPEGSISTLTIQRTEQRDSAMYRCASSLGGVGTAQETQYFGPGTRLLVL.